The 21 T cell receptor beta chains in this list originate from one sample, sequenced in a study of spatial heterogeneity in lung cancer. Time point meaning: sample taken at primary tumor resection. Study-wide results and caveats: Tumoral mutation counts were tracked by counts of expanded intratumoral alpha and beta TCRs.

TCRdb passed the 5' RACE reads through MiXCR, listing each CDR3 protein once. The sample has 16,000 or so distinct CDR3 sequences; 5.7% are singletons. No antigen is known for these receptors. The sample in question was lung tumor tissue, obtained at surgery. The origin of the receptors is a female donor with early-stage non-small cell lung cancer.

In its sample, this clonotype was seen many times. This chain joins TRBV7-9 and TRBJ2-7, with 15 bases aligning to TRBD2. Germline CDR1 and CDR2: SEHNR and FQNEAQ (reference sequence). CDR3 length: 15 residues. V lost 5 bases to trimming and J lost 4 bases; unmatched junction nucleotides: 3. This CDR3 reads CASSPGTSGRYEQYF. The CDR3 DNA reads TGTGCCAGCAGCCCCGGGACTAGCGGGAGGTACGAGCAGTACTTC.

This clonotype is classed as medium-sized (0.01 to 0.1%). This rearrangement joins TRBV12-3 or TRBV12-4 to TRBJ1-2; D ambiguous. Trimming removed 5 bases at V and 7 bases at J, with 14 bases between. This CDR3 comprises 13 residues. CDR3 amino acids: CASSQWAVSGYTF. DNA of the CDR3: TGTGCCAGCAGTCAATGGGCAGTTAGTGGCTACACCTTC.

This clonotype was recorded many times. The rearrangement links TRBV27 to TRBJ2-1; 10 positions agree with TRBD1. The CDR3 extends over 16 amino acids. The ends lost 4 bases at V and 4 bases at J; junction bases unmatched: 7. CDR1 is MNHEY and CDR2 is SMNVEV in the germline V gene (reference sequence). The DNA for the CDR3 is TGTGCCAGCAGTTACGACCCGGGACAGGGGTACAATGAGCAGTTCTTC. It encodes CASSYDPGQGYNEQFF.

Points on this clonotype: A much bigger clone sits one base away, suggesting this may be a read error. This sequence joins TRBV28 and TRBJ2-2; TRBD2 matches 7 bases. From germline, CDR1 is MDHEN and CDR2 SYDVKM. V lost 10 bases, J lost 6 bases, and 11 bases stayed unmatched. CDR3 size: 14 residues. The CDR3 DNA reads TGTGCCACGAAGCGGGGCACCTACTCCGGGGAGCTGTTTTTT. This codes for CATKRGTYSGELFF.

This clonotype came up many times. V is TRBV5-1 and J is TRBJ2-1, with D perhaps TRBD2 (6 bases). V was pared by 0 bases and J by 8 bases, with 18 bases between. The CDR3 is made up of 16 amino acids. Germline lookup yields CDR1 SGHRS and CDR2 YFSETQ. In DNA, the CDR3 is TGCGCCAGCAGCTTGGGCGTCGGGAGTCTTTTCGATGAGCAGTTCTTC. This sequence encodes CASSLGVGSLFDEQFF.

This clonotype was detected ten times or more. The chain employs TRBV11-2 and TRBJ1-5, with no clear D. V shed 5 bases and J shed 2 bases, with 13 bases lying between them. CDR1 and CDR2 (germline): SGHAT, FQNNGV. This CDR3 contains 15 residues. CDR3 nucleotides: TGTGCCAGCAGCCTAGGAGGGATAGGCAATCAGCCCCAGCATTTT. This translates into CASSLGGIGNQPQHF.

This clonotype was observed many times. The genes are TRBV28 and TRBJ2-3; unclear D gene. The germline CDR1 and CDR2 sequences are MDHEN and SYDVKM. This CDR3 region has 12 residues. Here the CDR3 DNA reads TGTGCGGCTGTAGCTAGCACAGATACGCAGTATTTT. Encoded protein: CAAVASTDTQYF.

This clonotype was seen repeatedly, ten times or more. The CDR3 loop reads CSAIPQGGIAKNIQYF. CDR3 DNA sequence: TGCAGTGCTATTCCCCAGGGGGGTATAGCCAAAAACATTCAGTACTTC. The V call is TRBV20-1, the J call TRBJ2-4, with TRBD1 as a possible D gene (7 bases). The CDR3 has 16 residues. Trimming stripped 4 bases from V and 0 bases from J, with 16 bases between. Per the germline V gene, CDR1 is DFQATT and CDR2 is SNEGSKA (reference sequence).

This clonotype was seen at least ten times. The chain combines TRBV4-2 with TRBJ1-6; D uncertain. The CDR3 contains 14 residues. Germline V gene lookup returns CDR1 LGHNA and CDR2 YNFKEQ. V was cut by 1 base and J by 9 bases, with 10 bases left in between. The CDR3 protein is CASSQGGGSSPLHF. In nucleotides, the CDR3 is TGTGCCAGCAGCCAAGGGGGTGGCAGTTCACCCCTCCACTTT.

The chain recombines TRBV20-1 with TRBJ1-6, with 8 bases fitting TRBD1. The CDR3 runs 13 residues. V lost 5 bases and J lost 8; bases outside the gene matches: 5. Germline CDR1 reads DFQATT; CDR2 reads SNEGSKA (reference sequence). The CDR3: CSARVDRDSPLHF. The DNA of the CDR3 is TGCAGTGCTCGAGTGGACAGGGATTCACCCCTCCACTTT.

This clonotype was observed at least ten times. V gene TRBV12-3 or TRBV12-4 combines with J gene TRBJ1-4; possible D gene TRBD1, 5 bases. V was cut by 5 bases and J by 7 bases, with 14 bases left in between. CDR3 length equals 14 residues. The CDR3 sequence is CASSDFSRVEKLFF. The CDR3 DNA is TGTGCCAGCAGTGATTTCTCCAGGGTTGAAAAACTGTTTTTT.

In its sample, this clonotype was seen many times. The chain links TRBV11-3 to TRBJ2-3, with 9 positions matching TRBD1. Trimming removed 2 bases from V and 3 bases from J; junction bases left unmatched: 3. The germline V gene has CDR1 SGHNT and CDR2 YENEEA. The CDR3 sequence is 15 residues long. CDR3 in DNA: TGTGCCAGCAGCTTAACAGGGGGCGCAACAGATACGCAGTATTTT. Translated, it gives CASSLTGGATDTQYF.

This clonotype was found many times. The genes are TRBV7-2 and TRBJ2-4; 7 positions agree with TRBD1. The CDR3 spans 18 residues. The germline V gene encodes CDR1 SGHTA and CDR2 FQGNSA. With 2 bases clipped from V and 0 bases from J, the junction kept 10 bases outside the gene matches. The CDR3 DNA is TGTGCCAGCAGCTTAATGAGACAGGGCGTAAAAGCCAAAAACATTCAGTACTTC. Protein product: CASSLMRQGVKAKNIQYF.

This clonotype is labeled as medium-sized. The chain links TRBV7-9 to TRBJ1-1; weak D call: TRBD1 (5 bases). The length of the CDR3 is 17 residues. Germline CDR1 and CDR2: SEHNR and FQNEAQ (reference sequence). With 3 bases removed from V and 1 base from J, the gap between germline ends came to 18 bases. CDR3 DNA: TGTGCCAGCAGCTTTTCAGGGTCCCCCGGGAGGAACACTGAAGCTTTCTTT. This translates into CASSFSGSPGRNTEAFF. The complete variable domain, with remaining parts taken from reference TRBV7-9 and TRBJ1-1, reads DTGVSQNPRHKITKRGQNVTFRCDPISEHNRLYWYRQTLGQGPEFLTYFQNEAQLEKSRLLSDRFSAERPKGSFSTLEIQRTEQGDSAMYLCASSFSGSPGRNTEAFFGQGTRLTVV.

This clonotype is medium-sized (0.01 to 0.1%) in the sample. This chain connects TRBV19 to TRBJ2-1, with no clear D. CDR3 length equals 11 residues. Trimming removed 4 bases at V and 2 bases at J, with 0 bases between. Germline CDR1 is LNHDA and CDR2 is SQIVND (reference sequence). This chain's CDR3 is CASSTYNEQFF. The DNA for the CDR3 is TGTGCCAGTAGTACCTACAATGAGCAGTTCTTC.

The chain joins TRBV20-1 to TRBJ2-5, with 7 bases matching TRBD2. Trimming took 3 bases from V and 2 from J; bases not matched to a gene: 6. Germline V gives CDR1 DFQATT, CDR2 SNEGSKA (reference sequence). The CDR3 is 14 residues long. The CDR3 sequence: CSASPGGGQETQYF. CDR3 in DNA: TGCAGTGCTAGTCCTGGGGGGGGTCAAGAGACCCAGTACTTC.

This clonotype appeared many times. A junction end diverges from the germline sequence, so it may reflect a read error. This chain links TRBV29-1 with TRBJ1-3; tentatively, D is TRBD1 (6 bases). The CDR3 length is 12 residues. The germline gives CDR1 SQVTM, CDR2 ANQGSEA. CDR3 loop: CSVDRGGDTIYF. CDR3 nucleotide sequence: TGCAGCGTTGACAGGGGTGGAGACACCATATATTTT.

In this sample, this clonotype is medium-sized. The CDR3 DNA sequence: TGTGCCAGCTCACCACGTGGGAGATCCTACGAGCAGTACTTC. This codes for CASSPRGRSYEQYF. The J gene is TRBJ2-7, the V gene TRBV18; TRBD2 might be the D (5 bases). Germline loops: CDR1 KGHSH, CDR2 LQKENI. This CDR3 spans 14 amino acids. Trimming stripped 1 base from V and 1 base from J, with 8 bases between. Supplemented by reference TRBV18 and TRBJ2-7, the full variable domain reads NAGVMQNPRHLVRRRGQEARLRCSPMKGHSHVYWYRQLPEEGLKFMVYLQKENIIDESGMPKERFSAEFPKEGPSILRIQQVVRGDSAAYFCASSPRGRSYEQYFGPGTRLTVT.

This clonotype was seen at least ten times. The chain combines TRBV11-2 with TRBJ1-6; D is unresolved. Germline CDR1 reads SGHAT; CDR2 reads FQNNGV. CDR3 size: 16 residues. V was trimmed by 0 bases and J by 4 bases, leaving 10 bases between them. The CDR3 nucleotides are TGTGCCAGCAGCTTAGAGACCGGCGGATATAATTCACCCCTCCACTTT. Protein sequence: CASSLETGGYNSPLHF.

By sample share, this clonotype is medium-sized (0.01 to 0.1%). The rearrangement uses TRBV12-3 or TRBV12-4 and TRBJ2-3, with 8 bases matching TRBD1. The length of the CDR3 is 15 residues. Trimming at V came to 1 base and at J to 3 bases, leaving 3 bases not matched to a gene. CDR3 protein: CASSLGDRRTDTQYF. The CDR3 region has the DNA TGTGCCAGCAGTTTAGGGGACAGGCGGACAGATACGCAGTATTTT.

The CDR3 loop is CASSFQSGRVGNEQFF. CDR3 bases: TGTGCCAGCAGTTTTCAGAGCGGGAGAGTCGGCAATGAGCAGTTCTTC. The V and J genes are TRBV6-2 or TRBV6-3 and TRBJ2-1; 8 bases align to TRBD2. From germline, CDR1 is MNHEY and CDR2 SVGEGT. There are 16 residues in the CDR3. The trim removed 4 bases at V and 6 bases at J, leaving 11 bases unmatched.